This TCR beta chain comes out of a study of OX40 agonist ivuxolimab in advanced cancers. In the study overall: The dose of intravenous ivuxolimab that patients received every 2 weeks ranged from 0.01 to 10 mg/kg. Dose-escalation patients had hepatocellular carcinoma, melanoma, renal cell or head and neck cancer.

Study results and limitations: Average numbers of expanded clones were greater in CD8+ T cells than in CD4+.

Regarding this clone: What it binds is not known.

The protocol was immunoSEQ multiplex PCR, while the TCRdb copy is restricted to in-frame clones and leaves out a portion. The sample lists about 96,000 clones, about 92% occurring once. This receptor was obtained from an adult with an advanced solid tumor such as melanoma, head and neck, liver or kidney cancer. The source material was CD4+ or CD8+ T cells sorted from blood, sampled in a trial of the OX40 agonist ivuxolimab.

The CDR3: CASSPNWDRTNYGYTF. For the CDR3, the DNA is TGTGCCAGCAGTCCCAATTGGGACAGAACTAACTATGGCTACACCTTC. The chain recombines TRBV27 with TRBJ1-2; 7 bases are a match to TRBD1. Germline CDR1 and CDR2: MNHEY and SMNVEV (reference sequence). CDR3 length equals 16 residues. V was clipped by 5 bases and J by 0 bases; unmatched bases: 9.